This T cell receptor (beta chain) was obtained from a study of post-analysis software for immune sequencing data. The study's findings and limits: When the samples were clustered directly with F measure, those that had been prepared in the same batch showed strong co-clustering. Significantly lower normalized Chao1 diversity was seen in multiple sclerosis patients than in controls. Four or five TRBV segments (TRBV5-6, TRBV5-1 and TRBV20-1 among them) occurred more frequently in patients than in controls.

CDR3 length equals 11 residues. CDR1 and CDR2 from the germline V gene are SNHLY and FYNNEI. Each TCR beta cDNA library carried unique molecular identifiers. Roughly 0.5 million cDNA molecules were obtained from 1 to 10 million T cells. TCRdb re-derived calls from the PCR reads in MiXCR, one entry per CDR3 protein. The data show about 170,000 distinct CDR3 sequences, with roughly 31% seen just once and approximately 1.5% held by the top ten. Turning to this clonotype: Its matching antigen is unknown. A junction boundary mismatches the germline segment, possibly from a read error.

The receptor was derived from a girl under 18 with multiple sclerosis. The sequenced sample consisted of blood. The chain combines TRBV2 with TRBJ2-1; D perhaps matches TRBD2 (6 bases). CDR3 in DNA: TGTACCAGCAGTGAAGACAGAGCGGGGTTCTTC. It is translated as CTSSEDRAGFF.